This is a list of T cell receptor beta chains from one sample in a study of OX40 agonist ivuxolimab in advanced cancers. The data were produced by immunoSEQ multiplex PCR, yet TCRdb's version contains in-frame clones alone and is incomplete. The sample consists of some 41,000 clones, more than 75% of them appearing once. Sequences were derived from CD4+ or CD8+ T cells sorted from blood, sampled in a trial of the OX40 agonist ivuxolimab. These TCRs come from an adult with an advanced solid tumor such as melanoma, head and neck, liver or kidney cancer. CDR3s include the opening cysteine and the closing phenylalanine or tryptophan. A D gene is named only where the DNA matches it firmly. Expanded clones are given a class, and other clones once, few, many or no size at all.

j_gene: TRBJ2-3; d_gene: TRBD2; v_gene: TRBV27; abundance: .; CDR3aa: CASSLLTSGGTAGDTQYF; CDR3nt: TGTGCCAGCAGTTTACTGACTAGCGGCGGGACCGCGGGGGATACGCAGTATTTT
j_gene: TRBJ2-7; d_gene: .; v_gene: TRBV9; abundance: .; CDR3aa: CASSVAGGLDEQYF; CDR3nt: TGTGCCAGCAGCGTAGCGGGTGGGTTGGACGAGCAGTACTTC
j_gene: TRBJ2-7; d_gene: .; v_gene: TRBV29-1; abundance: many; CDR3aa: CSPYEQYF; CDR3nt: TGCAGCCCTTACGAGCAGTACTTC
j_gene: TRBJ2-1; d_gene: .; v_gene: TRBV14; abundance: .; CDR3aa: CASSHILGHNEQFF; CDR3nt: TGTGCCAGCAGCCACATATTGGGTCACAATGAGCAGTTCTTC
j_gene: TRBJ1-5; d_gene: TRBD1; v_gene: TRBV19; abundance: medium-sized; CDR3aa: CASSIETGVNQPQHF; CDR3nt: TGTGCCAGTAGTATAGAAACAGGGGTCAATCAGCCCCAGCATTTT
j_gene: TRBJ2-7; d_gene: .; v_gene: TRBV6-5; abundance: .; CDR3aa: CASSYSRAYEQYF; CDR3nt: TGTGCCAGCAGTTACAGCAGGGCCTACGAGCAGTACTTC
j_gene: TRBJ1-2; d_gene: TRBD1; v_gene: TRBV4-2; abundance: .; CDR3aa: CASSHGTEYGYTF; CDR3nt: TGTGCCAGCAGCCACGGGACAGAATATGGCTACACCTTC
j_gene: TRBJ1-1; d_gene: .; v_gene: TRBV15; abundance: .; CDR3aa: CATSRDRTAAEAFF; CDR3nt: TGTGCCACCAGCAGAGATAGGACGGCAGCTGAAGCTTTCTTT
j_gene: TRBJ1-1; d_gene: TRBD1; v_gene: TRBV4-3; abundance: .; CDR3aa: CASSLSQGVGTEAFF; CDR3nt: TGCGCCAGCAGCCTTTCACAGGGGGTAGGGACTGAAGCTTTCTTT
j_gene: TRBJ2-2; d_gene: .; v_gene: TRBV4-3; abundance: few; CDR3aa: CASSPGSVTGELFF; CDR3nt: TGCGCCAGCAGCCCGGGGTCGGTCACCGGGGAGCTGTTTTTT
j_gene: TRBJ2-6; d_gene: .; v_gene: TRBV9; abundance: .; CDR3aa: CASRSGANVLTF; CDR3nt: TGTGCCAGCCGCTCTGGGGCCAACGTCCTGACTTTC
j_gene: TRBJ1-4; d_gene: .; v_gene: TRBV7-9; abundance: medium-sized; CDR3aa: CASSLVGGGEKLFF; CDR3nt: TGTGCCAGCAGCTTAGTGGGGGGCGGCGAAAAACTGTTTTTT
j_gene: TRBJ2-3; d_gene: TRBD1; v_gene: TRBV11-2; abundance: few; CDR3aa: CASSAGTGTDTQYF; CDR3nt: TGTGCCAGCAGCGCGGGGACAGGGACAGATACGCAGTATTTT
j_gene: TRBJ2-5; d_gene: TRBD1; v_gene: TRBV4-2; abundance: .; CDR3aa: CASSQGGAEKGGLETQYF; CDR3nt: TGTGCCAGCAGCCAAGGAGGCGCGGAAAAAGGGGGCCTGGAGACCCAGTACTTC
j_gene: TRBJ1-5; d_gene: .; v_gene: TRBV19; abundance: few; CDR3aa: CASSMRDSNQPQHF; CDR3nt: TGTGCCAGTAGTATGCGAGACAGCAATCAGCCCCAGCATTTT
j_gene: TRBJ2-7; d_gene: .; v_gene: TRBV13; abundance: .; CDR3aa: CASSPFEGLWGEQYF; CDR3nt: TGTGCCAGCAGCCCCTTCGAGGGCCTCTGGGGCGAGCAGTACTTC
j_gene: TRBJ2-1; d_gene: .; v_gene: TRBV6-5; abundance: .; CDR3aa: CASSINRVREQFF; CDR3nt: TGTGCCAGCAGCATAAACAGGGTCCGTGAGCAGTTCTTC
j_gene: TRBJ1-6; d_gene: .; v_gene: TRBV6-1; abundance: .; CDR3aa: CASSAQGFVKNSPLHF; CDR3nt: TGTGCCAGCAGTGCACAGGGATTCGTGAAGAATTCACCCCTCCACTTT
j_gene: TRBJ1-1; d_gene: .; v_gene: TRBV27; abundance: .; CDR3aa: CASSLSSSANTEAFF; CDR3nt: TGTGCCAGCAGTTTGAGCAGCTCGGCGAACACTGAAGCTTTCTTT
j_gene: TRBJ2-3; d_gene: TRBD1; v_gene: TRBV28; abundance: .; CDR3aa: CASSFFLGQGAFYF; CDR3nt: TGTGCCAGCAGTTTTTTTCTCGGACAGGGGGCCTTTTATTTT
j_gene: TRBJ1-1; d_gene: .; v_gene: TRBV15; abundance: .; CDR3aa: CATSRDLSVNTEAFF; CDR3nt: TGTGCCACCAGCAGAGATCTCAGTGTGAACACTGAAGCTTTCTTT
j_gene: TRBJ2-1; d_gene: .; v_gene: TRBV30; abundance: once; CDR3aa: CAWSVRQGRGGTYNEQFF; CDR3nt: TGTGCCTGGAGTGTGCGCCAGGGTCGAGGGGGAACCTACAATGAGCAGTTCTTC
j_gene: TRBJ2-1; d_gene: TRBD2; v_gene: TRBV7-9; abundance: .; CDR3aa: CASGLAGVYNEQFF; CDR3nt: TGTGCCAGCGGACTAGCGGGAGTATACAATGAGCAGTTCTTC
j_gene: TRBJ1-1; d_gene: .; v_gene: TRBV9; abundance: once; CDR3aa: CASSVDGDTEAFF; CDR3nt: TGTGCCAGCAGCGTAGATGGAGACACTGAAGCTTTCTTT
j_gene: TRBJ2-5; d_gene: .; v_gene: TRBV5-6; abundance: once; CDR3aa: CASSTWTAQETQYF; CDR3nt: TGTGCCAGCAGCACCTGGACAGCTCAAGAGACCCAGTACTTC
j_gene: TRBJ2-6; d_gene: .; v_gene: TRBV4-3; abundance: once; CDR3aa: CASSQDLGSGANVLTF; CDR3nt: TGCGCCAGCAGCCAAGATCTAGGATCTGGGGCCAACGTCCTGACTTTC
j_gene: TRBJ1-1; d_gene: TRBD1; v_gene: TRBV7-8; abundance: .; CDR3aa: CASSSRGSPPNTEAFF; CDR3nt: TGTGCCAGCAGTTCCAGGGGGAGCCCTCCGAACACTGAAGCTTTCTTT
j_gene: TRBJ1-5; d_gene: TRBD1; v_gene: TRBV5-6; abundance: .; CDR3aa: CASSSGPGQILYSNQPQHF; CDR3nt: TGTGCCAGCAGCTCTGGACCGGGACAGATACTTTATAGCAATCAGCCCCAGCATTTT
j_gene: TRBJ2-7; d_gene: .; v_gene: TRBV14; abundance: .; CDR3aa: CASTQSPRDRTYEQYF; CDR3nt: TGTGCCAGCACCCAGAGCCCCCGGGACCGGACCTACGAGCAGTACTTC
j_gene: TRBJ2-2; d_gene: .; v_gene: TRBV6-1; abundance: few; CDR3aa: CASMWGANGELFF; CDR3nt: TGTGCCAGCATGTGGGGGGCCAACGGGGAGCTGTTTTTT
j_gene: TRBJ2-1; d_gene: TRBD1; v_gene: TRBV27; abundance: .; CDR3aa: CASSLPGQERNEQFF; CDR3nt: TGTGCCAGCAGTTTACCGGGACAGGAGCGCAATGAGCAGTTCTTC